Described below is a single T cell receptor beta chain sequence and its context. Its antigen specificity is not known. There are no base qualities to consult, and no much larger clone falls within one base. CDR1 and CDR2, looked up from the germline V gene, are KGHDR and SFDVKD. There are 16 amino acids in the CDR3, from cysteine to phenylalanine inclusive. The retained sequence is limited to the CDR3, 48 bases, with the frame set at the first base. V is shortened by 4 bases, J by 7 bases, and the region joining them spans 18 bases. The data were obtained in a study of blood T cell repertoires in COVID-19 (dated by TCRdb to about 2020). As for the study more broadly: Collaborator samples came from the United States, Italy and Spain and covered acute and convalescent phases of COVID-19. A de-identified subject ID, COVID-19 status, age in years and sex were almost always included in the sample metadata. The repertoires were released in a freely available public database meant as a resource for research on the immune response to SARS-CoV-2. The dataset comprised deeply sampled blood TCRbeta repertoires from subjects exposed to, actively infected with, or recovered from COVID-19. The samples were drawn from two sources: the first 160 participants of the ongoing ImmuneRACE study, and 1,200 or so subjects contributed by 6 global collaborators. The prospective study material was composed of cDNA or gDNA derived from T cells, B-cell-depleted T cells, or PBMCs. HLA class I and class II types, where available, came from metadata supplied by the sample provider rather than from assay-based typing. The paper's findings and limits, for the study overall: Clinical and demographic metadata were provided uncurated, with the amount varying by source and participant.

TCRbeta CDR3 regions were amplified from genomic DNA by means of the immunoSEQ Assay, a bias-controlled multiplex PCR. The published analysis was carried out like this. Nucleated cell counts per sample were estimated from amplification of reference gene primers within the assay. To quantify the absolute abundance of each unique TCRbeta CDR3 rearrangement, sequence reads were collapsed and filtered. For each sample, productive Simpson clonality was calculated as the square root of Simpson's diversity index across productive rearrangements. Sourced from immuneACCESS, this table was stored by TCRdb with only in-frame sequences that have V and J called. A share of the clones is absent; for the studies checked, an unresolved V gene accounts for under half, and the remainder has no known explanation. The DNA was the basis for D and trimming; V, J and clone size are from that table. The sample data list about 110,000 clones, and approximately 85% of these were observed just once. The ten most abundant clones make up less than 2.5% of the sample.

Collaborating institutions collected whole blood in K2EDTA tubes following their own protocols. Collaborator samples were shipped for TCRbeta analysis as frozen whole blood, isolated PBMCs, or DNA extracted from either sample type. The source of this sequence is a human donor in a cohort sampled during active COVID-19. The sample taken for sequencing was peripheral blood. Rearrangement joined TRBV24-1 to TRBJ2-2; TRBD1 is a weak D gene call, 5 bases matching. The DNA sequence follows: TGTGCCACCAGTGAAAGTGGCAGGGCGCGAGGCGGGGAGCTGTTTTTT. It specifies CATSESGRARGGELFF.